Below, 2 T cell receptor beta chains from the same sample are listed, as sequenced in a study of neoadjuvant nivolumab and ipilimumab in lung cancer. Only in-frame clones appear in the TCRdb table, and some are missing; sequencing was by immunoSEQ multiplex PCR. The data contain around 4,000 clones, about four fifths of them singletons. Material: normal lung tissue adjacent to the tumor, obtained after neoadjuvant nivolumab, alone or with ipilimumab, at or shortly before surgery. Receptors originate from an adult with non-small cell lung cancer. Some clones in this sample may be carry-over from other donors' samples.

The chain links TRBV18 to TRBJ2-7; D possibly corresponds to TRBD1 (6 bases). Germline V CDR1 and CDR2: KGHSH, LQKENI. The CDR3 is 17 amino acids. Trimming cost V 4 bases and J 1 base, with 20 bases left between them. The CDR3 DNA sequence: TGTGCCAGCTCACTATTTTACGTGGGGGCTTCATCCTACGAGCAGTACTTC. This gives the protein CASSLFYVGASSYEQYF.

This rearrangement joins TRBV5-1 to TRBJ2-7; 7 bases agree with TRBD1. V lost 3 bases to trimming and J lost 0 bases; unmatched junction nucleotides: 0. Germline V gene lookup returns CDR1 SGHRS and CDR2 YFSETQ. CDR3 length: 13 residues. CDR3 protein: CASSWTGSYEQYF. DNA of the CDR3: TGCGCCAGCAGCTGGACAGGCTCCTACGAGCAGTACTTC.